This T cell receptor beta chain comes out of a study of T cells expressing NK-cell markers. The wider study: Seven HCMV-seropositive donors and one seronegative donor made up the eight sequenced donors. Study-level points and caveats: As a fraction of CD8+ T cells, dominant NKG2C+ clonotypes reached roughly 1.0-7.0% in six donors.

TCRdb reanalyzed the 5' RACE reads and collapses them to one entry per CDR3 protein, without DNA. Recorded for this sample: about 460,000 distinct CDR3 sequences. As regards this clonotype: What it binds is not known.

The CDR3 totals 16 residues. The germline CDR1 and CDR2 sequences are DFQATT and SNEGSKA (reference sequence). The source material was blood T cells: a sorted CD56 or NKG2C T cell subset, CD4+ or CD8+ T cells, or bulk PBMC T cells (not recorded which). The receptor comes from a woman in her forties or fifties in good health. The chain joins TRBV20-1 to TRBJ2-7. The CDR3 sequence is CSARDQQAKGLREQYF.